What follows are 13 T cell receptor beta chains derived from one specimen sequenced in a study of blood T cell repertoires in COVID-19 (dated by TCRdb to the early 2020s). Libraries were constructed by the immunoSEQ multiplex PCR assay. Drawn from immuneACCESS, this table holds only the in-frame rearrangements with V and J called that TCRdb kept. Clones are partly lost; checked studies trace under half to an unresolved V gene and leave the rest unexplained. The sample contains around 170,000 clones, approximately 80% of them found a single time. 1.5% to 1.9% of the sample rests with the top ten. Sequencing input: peripheral blood. The receptors originated from a human donor in a cohort sampled during active COVID-19.

V is TRBV27 and J is TRBJ1-6, with 7 bases that match TRBD1. The length of the CDR3 is 15 residues. Looked up from germline, CDR1 is MNHEY and CDR2 is SMNVEV (reference sequence). With 5 bases clipped from V and 4 bases from J, the junction kept 5 bases outside the gene matches. The CDR3 protein is CASSRGTAYNSPLHF. The CDR3 coding sequence is TGTGCCAGCAGTCGAGGGACAGCTTATAATTCACCCCTCCACTTT.

V usage is TRBV18 and J usage is TRBJ2-7, with 7 bases matching TRBD1. Losses at the gene ends were 6 bases for V and 1 base for J; bases not matched to a gene: 6. The CDR3 contains 14 residues. The germline V gene encodes CDR1 KGHSH and CDR2 LQKENI. The CDR3 sequence: CASSQDRYSYEQYF. CDR3 sequence (DNA): TGTGCCAGCTCTCAGGACAGGTATTCCTACGAGCAGTACTTC.

This clone was seen more than once but under ten times. The chain uses TRBV3-1 (or the pseudogene TRBV3-2) and TRBJ1-3; the match to TRBD1 covers 7 bases. V was clipped by 6 bases and J by 4 bases; unmatched bases: 3. Germline V gene data show CDR1 as LGHDT and CDR2 as YNNKEL (reference sequence). CDR3 length equals 13 residues. The CDR3 bases are TGTGCCAGCAGTGTGGGACAGGGAAACACCATATATTTT. Protein product: CASSVGQGNTIYF.

Here the CDR3 DNA reads TGCAGTGCTAGTGTCCCATTACCGAGAGCAGATACGCAGTATTTT. Translating it yields CSASVPLPRADTQYF. The chain uses TRBV20-1 and TRBJ2-3; D unresolved. The germline V and J ends were trimmed by 3 bases and 4 bases, with 17 bases remaining between them. Germline-derived CDR1 and CDR2 are DFQATT and SNEGSKA (reference sequence). CDR3 length equals 15 residues.

The chain uses TRBV19 and TRBJ1-3; 7 nucleotides agree with TRBD1. J was trimmed by 7 bases and V by 4 bases; bases with no gene match: 4. CDR1 and CDR2 (germline): LNHDA, SQIVND (reference sequence). The CDR3 consists of 13 residues. DNA for the CDR3: TGTGCCAGTAGTACACTACAGGGGAACACCATATATTTT. This translates into CASSTLQGNTIYF.

In this sample, this clone turned up a few times. The chain uses TRBV6-5 and TRBJ1-1; D is unclear. The germline gives CDR1 MNHEY, CDR2 SVGAGI. The CDR3 sequence is 14 residues long. Trimming took 1 base from V and 2 from J, leaving 8 bases between them. CDR3 sequence: CASSYFRTNTEAFF. The CDR3 coding sequence is TGTGCCAGCAGTTACTTTAGGACTAACACTGAAGCTTTCTTT.

For the CDR3, the DNA is TGTGCCAGCAACCCAGGGGTCACCACTGAAGCTTTCTTT. It specifies CASNPGVTTEAFF. This chain joins TRBV12-3 or TRBV12-4 and TRBJ1-1; D might be TRBD1 (6 bases). V dropped 7 bases and J dropped 4 bases, with 13 bases sitting between them. The CDR3 is 13 amino acids.

V is TRBV19 and J is TRBJ1-4, with D maybe TRBD1 (5 bases). CDR1 LNHDA and CDR2 SQIVND come from the germline V gene (reference sequence). The CDR3 is 12 residues long. V shed 11 bases and J shed 6 bases, with 13 bases lying between them. CDR3 sequence reads: CAVGEGYEKLFF. The CDR3 DNA reads TGTGCCGTGGGGGAGGGTTATGAAAAACTGTTTTTT. The variable domain in full, with the rest retrieved from reference TRBV19 and TRBJ1-4, is DGGITQSPKYLFRKEGQNVTLSCEQNLNHDAMYWYRQDPGQGLRLIYYSQIVNDFQKGDIAEGYSVSREKKESFPLTVTSAQKNPTAFYLCAVGEGYEKLFFGSGTQLSVL.

The chain is built from TRBV4-1 and TRBJ2-7; 7 nucleotides line up with TRBD2. The CDR3 loop spans 16 amino acids. The V gene's germline CDR1 is MGHRA and CDR2 YSYEKL. V gave up 1 base and J gave up 3 bases; unmatched junction bases: 9. CDR3 nucleotides: TGCGCCAGCAGCCAAGGGGACGGGGGGAAGGTCTACGAGCAGTACTTC. This sequence encodes CASSQGDGGKVYEQYF.

The table lists this clone with a few counts. This sequence joins TRBV4-3 and TRBJ2-1; 9 positions agree with TRBD1. Germline assignment: CDR1 LGHNA and CDR2 YSLEER. This CDR3 spans 16 amino acids. V shed 5 bases, J shed 8 bases, and the junction held 13 bases outside the gene matches. CDR3 coding DNA: TGCGCCAGCAGCAGAGAACCGGGACAGGGAGTCGATGAGCAGTTCTTC. It is translated as CASSREPGQGVDEQFF.

This rearrangement joins TRBV5-1 to TRBJ2-3, with 12 bases lining up with TRBD1. Germline V CDR1 and CDR2: SGHRS, YFSETQ. Germline trimming cut 6 bases from V and 4 bases from J; bases unmatched to any gene: 9. CDR3 length equals 16 residues. CDR3 loop: CASNPAGTGGADTQYF. In DNA form, the CDR3 reads TGCGCCAGCAACCCGGCGGGGACAGGGGGCGCAGATACGCAGTATTTT.

A single count supports this clone. The chain links TRBV11-2 to TRBJ1-2; D is possibly TRBD1 (5 bases). Germline-derived CDR1 and CDR2 are SGHAT and FQNNGV. Trimming took off 5 bases at V and 10 bases at J, with 17 bases between the two ends. The CDR3 contains 13 residues. The CDR3 reads CASSPWGRDFYTF. CDR3 coding DNA: TGTGCCAGCAGCCCCTGGGGCAGGGACTTCTACACCTTC.

The J gene is TRBJ2-1, the V gene TRBV27, with D perhaps matching TRBD2 (6 bases). Germline assignment: CDR1 MNHEY and CDR2 SMNVEV (reference sequence). Trimming took 5 bases from V and 5 from J, leaving 16 bases between them. The CDR3 has 15 amino acids. This chain's CDR3 is CASSPRRDLNNEQFF. The CDR3 nucleotides read TGTGCCAGCAGTCCCCGCCGGGACTTAAACAATGAGCAGTTCTTC.